Each of the 21 T cell receptor beta chains below was sequenced from the same sample in a study of cytomegalovirus exposure and HLA in healthy donors. Vbeta (60) and Jbeta (13) primers were used in the PCR. Assay used: immunoSEQ multiplex PCR; TCRdb lists only in-frame clones, some missing. The repertoire table contains 93,000 or so clones. The material sequenced was PBMCs. These receptors were obtained from a middle-aged man in good health and CMV-seronegative.

This chain connects TRBV6-5 to TRBJ2-1; 7 bases align to TRBD1. Germline trimming cut 5 bases from V and 3 bases from J; bases unmatched to any gene: 7. This CDR3 has 15 amino acids. The germline V gene encodes CDR1 MNHEY and CDR2 SVGAGI. CDR3 amino acids: CASSPEWDSYNEQFF. CDR3 in DNA: TGTGCCAGCAGTCCGGAGTGGGACAGCTACAATGAGCAGTTCTTC.

The rearrangement joins TRBV27 to TRBJ1-1; D perhaps matches TRBD1 (6 bases). Deletions cut 5 bases from V and 0 bases from J, with 13 bases between. The V gene's germline CDR1 is MNHEY and CDR2 SMNVEV (reference sequence). The CDR3 runs to 15 residues. The CDR3 is CASSNTGHLNTEAFF. The CDR3 bases are TGTGCCAGCAGTAATACAGGGCACCTGAACACTGAAGCTTTCTTT.

This sequence joins TRBV27 and TRBJ2-2, with D possibly being TRBD2 (5 bases). Germline lookup yields CDR1 MNHEY and CDR2 SMNVEV (reference sequence). The CDR3 has 13 residues. V was cut by 1 base and J by 5 bases, with 5 bases left in between. The CDR3 DNA sequence: TGTGCCAGCAGTTTATGGACTACCGGGGAGCTGTTTTTT. This translates into CASSLWTTGELFF.

The V gene is TRBV2, the J gene TRBJ2-3; 11 bases are shared with TRBD2. V trimming: 4 bases; J trimming: 5 bases; junction bases outside the gene matches: 14. The CDR3 loop spans 18 amino acids. Germline V lookup: CDR1 SNHLY, CDR2 FYNNEI. CDR3 coding DNA: TGTGCCAGCAGTGTTCTTAGCGGGAGGGCCTCCCAGGGAGATACGCAGTATTTT. The encoded protein is CASSVLSGRASQGDTQYF.

J is TRBJ1-1 and V is TRBV29-1; unclear D gene. The CDR3 is 10 residues long. Germline V gene lookup returns CDR1 SQVTM and CDR2 ANQGSEA. V shed 4 bases and J shed 10 bases, with 10 bases lying between them. The CDR3 coding sequence is TGCAGCGTTGTGGGCTTCCGAGCTTTCTTT. Amino acid sequence: CSVVGFRAFF.

This chain uses TRBV5-1 with TRBJ2-5; TRBD1 is a possible D gene (6 bases). Germline-derived CDR1 and CDR2 are SGHRS and YFSETQ. The CDR3 extends over 15 amino acids. The V and J ends lost 0 bases and 2 bases respectively, with 11 bases between them. DNA for the CDR3: TGCGCCAGCAGCTTGGCCCTGGACAGTCAAGAGACCCAGTACTTC. It specifies CASSLALDSQETQYF. Looking up the rest from reference TRBV5-1 and TRBJ2-5 gives the full variable domain: KAGVTQTPRYLIKTRGQQVTLSCSPISGHRSVSWYQQTPGQGLQFLFEYFSETQRNKGNFPGRFSGRQFSNSRSEMNVSTLELGDSALYLCASSLALDSQETQYFGPGTRLLVL.

The V call is TRBV5-1, the J call TRBJ2-5; TRBD2 might be the D (7 bases). V was trimmed by 5 bases and J by 5 bases, leaving 16 bases between them. The CDR3 covers 14 residues. The germline gives CDR1 SGHRS, CDR2 YFSETQ. CDR3 in amino acids: CASSGGGGKETQYF. CDR3 nucleotide sequence: TGCGCCAGCAGTGGTGGGGGGGGCAAGGAGACCCAGTACTTC.

This chain connects TRBV10-1 to TRBJ1-3; D not resolved. The V gene lost 5 bases and the J gene lost 11 bases, with 19 bases spanning the gap. The CDR3 has 14 amino acids. From germline, CDR1 is WNHNN and CDR2 SYGVQD (reference sequence). The CDR3 is CASSSRTLDGAIYF. The CDR3 bases are TGCGCCAGCAGTTCTCGGACTCTCGACGGGGCCATATATTTT.

The chain joins TRBV28 to TRBJ1-2, with a tentative D call TRBD1 (6 bases). This CDR3 is built from 13 residues. The V gene's germline CDR1 is MDHEN and CDR2 SYDVKM. V was shortened by 9 bases and J by 3 bases, with 14 bases between the two germline ends. The CDR3 protein is CASLGGAYYGYTF. The CDR3 DNA sequence: TGTGCCAGTCTAGGGGGGGCTTACTATGGCTACACCTTC.

The gene calls are TRBV25-1 and TRBJ2-5, with a tentative D call TRBD1 (6 bases). Germline V lookup: CDR1 MGHDK, CDR2 SYGVNS. This CDR3 contains 14 residues. The V end lost 3 bases, the J end lost 4 bases, and 12 bases lay between the germline ends. CDR3 DNA sequence: TGTGCCAGCAGTGAGGGGGCCGCCGGAGAGACCCAGTACTTC. Its translation: CASSEGAAGETQYF.

This chain joins TRBV4-3 and TRBJ2-5, with 7 bases matching TRBD1. V was clipped by 3 bases and J by 4 bases; unmatched bases: 5. The CDR3 has 14 amino acids. The germline CDR1 and CDR2 sequences are LGHNA and YSLEER. The CDR3 spells CASSQETGRETQYF. CDR3 nucleotides: TGCGCCAGCAGCCAGGAGACAGGGAGAGAGACCCAGTACTTC.

The J gene is TRBJ2-7, the V gene TRBV7-9; D is possibly TRBD2 (6 bases). The CDR3 spans 12 residues. V lost 5 bases, J lost 3 bases, and 8 bases lay in between. Germline V gives CDR1 SEHNR, CDR2 FQNEAQ (reference sequence). The CDR3 nucleotides are TGTGCCAGCAGCCGACTAGTCTACGAGCAGTACTTC. It is translated as CASSRLVYEQYF.

V gene TRBV27 combines with J gene TRBJ1-6; D unclear. Germline V lookup: CDR1 MNHEY, CDR2 SMNVEV (reference sequence). Between the trimmed V and J ends, which lost 4 bases and 0 bases, there was a span of 4 bases. The CDR3 runs to 14 residues. The CDR3 sequence is CASSSRSYNSPLHF. CDR3 coding DNA: TGTGCCAGCAGTTCGCGCTCCTATAATTCACCCCTCCACTTT.

This chain uses TRBV7-9 with TRBJ1-5; 10 bases are shared with TRBD1. CDR1 and CDR2 from the germline V gene are SEHNR and FQNEAQ (reference sequence). Trimming removed 2 bases from V and 4 bases from J; junction bases left unmatched: 5. The CDR3 consists of 16 residues. CDR3 coding DNA: TGTGCCAGCAGCTTATCAGGACAGGGGGAGAATCAGCCCCAGCATTTT. Its translation: CASSLSGQGENQPQHF.

The genes are TRBV5-6 and TRBJ1-2; D not resolved. V was cut by 3 bases and J by 2 bases, with 8 bases left in between. Germline V CDR1 and CDR2: SGHDT, YYEEEE. CDR3 length: 13 amino acids. CDR3: CASSSDTNYGYTF. CDR3 nucleotide sequence: TGTGCCAGCAGCTCAGACACGAACTATGGCTACACCTTC.

The rearrangement uses TRBV4-3 and TRBJ2-7; 8 bases fit TRBD1. Germline CDR1 and CDR2: LGHNA and YSLEER. The CDR3 runs to 15 residues. Unmatched junction bases numbered 7, after V lost 4 bases and J lost 2 bases. CDR3 nucleotide sequence: TGCGCCAGCAGCCCCGGGGACAGGCAACCCTACGAGCAGTACTTC. This codes for CASSPGDRQPYEQYF.

This sequence joins TRBV5-8 and TRBJ2-7; D remains ambiguous. V lost 2 bases and J lost 7, with 16 bases in between. Germline V gives CDR1 SGHTS, CDR2 YDEGEE. The CDR3 extends over 14 amino acids. CDR3 sequence (DNA): TGTGCCAGCAGCTTTCTCCCGAGGAAAGGAGAGCAGTACTTC. Translation: CASSFLPRKGEQYF.

The chain recombines TRBV27 with TRBJ2-7; 8 nucleotides line up with TRBD1. Unmatched junction bases numbered 7, after V lost 4 bases and J lost 2 bases. Per the germline V gene, CDR1 is MNHEY and CDR2 is SMNVEV (reference sequence). This CDR3 contains 15 residues. The CDR3 coding sequence is TGTGCCAGCAGTTCAGACAGGGGCCCTACCTACGAGCAGTACTTC. It yields the protein CASSSDRGPTYEQYF.

The chain employs TRBV2 and TRBJ1-4; TRBD1 agrees at 9 bases. In germline, CDR1 is SNHLY, CDR2 FYNNEI. CDR3 length: 14 residues. V dropped 6 bases and J dropped 8; count of bases not matched to a gene: 7. CDR3 amino acids: CASRADRGREKLFF. The CDR3 region has the DNA TGTGCCAGCAGGGCGGACAGGGGACGAGAAAAACTGTTTTTT.

The genes are TRBV28 and TRBJ2-6; tentative D call: TRBD2 (6 bases). V was trimmed by 4 bases and J by 0 bases, leaving 13 bases between them. The CDR3 is 17 residues long. The germline V gene encodes CDR1 MDHEN and CDR2 SYDVKM. CDR3 DNA sequence: TGTGCCAGCAGTTCGACGGGACTGCTCTCTGGGGCCAACGTCCTGACTTTC. It translates to CASSSTGLLSGANVLTF. Based on the CDR3 plus reference TRBV28 and TRBJ2-6, the full variable domain is DVKVTQSSRYLVKRTGEKVFLECVQDMDHENMFWYRQDPGLGLRLIYFSYDVKMKEKGDIPEGYSVSREKKERFSLILESASTNQTSMYLCASSSTGLLSGANVLTFGAGSRLTVL.

The genes are TRBV27 and TRBJ1-2; 8 bases line up with TRBD1. This CDR3 is built from 14 residues. Germline lookup yields CDR1 MNHEY and CDR2 SMNVEV (reference sequence). Trimming at V came to 5 bases and at J to 8 bases, leaving 10 bases not matched to a gene. The CDR3 nucleotides read TGTGCCAGCAGTCCCTCAGGGGGCGCAGGAGGCTACACCTTC. It codes for CASSPSGGAGGYTF.